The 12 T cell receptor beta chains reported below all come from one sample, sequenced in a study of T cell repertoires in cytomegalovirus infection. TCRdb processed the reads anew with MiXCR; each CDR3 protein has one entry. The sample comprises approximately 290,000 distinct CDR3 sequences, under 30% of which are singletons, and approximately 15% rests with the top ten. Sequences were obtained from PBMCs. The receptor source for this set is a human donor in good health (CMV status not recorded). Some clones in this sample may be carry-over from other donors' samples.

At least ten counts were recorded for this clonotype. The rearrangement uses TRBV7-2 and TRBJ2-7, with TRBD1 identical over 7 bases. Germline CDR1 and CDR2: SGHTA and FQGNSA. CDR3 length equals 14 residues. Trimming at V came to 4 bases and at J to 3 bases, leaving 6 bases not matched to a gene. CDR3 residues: CASSSNRDSYEQYV. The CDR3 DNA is TGTGCCAGCAGCTCCAACCGGGACAGCTACGAGCAGTACGTC.

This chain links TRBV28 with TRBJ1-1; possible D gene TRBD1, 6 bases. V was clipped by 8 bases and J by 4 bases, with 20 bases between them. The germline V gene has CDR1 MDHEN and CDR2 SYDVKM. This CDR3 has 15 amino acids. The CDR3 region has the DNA TGTGCCAGCCTCGATTATCGGGGGGCGGGCACTGAAGCTTTCTTT. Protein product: CASLDYRGAGTEAFF.

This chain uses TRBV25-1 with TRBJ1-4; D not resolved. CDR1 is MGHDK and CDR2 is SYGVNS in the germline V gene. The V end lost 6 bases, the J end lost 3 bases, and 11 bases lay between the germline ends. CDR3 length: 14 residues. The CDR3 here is CASSNLGANEKLFF. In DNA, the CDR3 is TGTGCCAGCAGCAATCTCGGGGCTAATGAAAAACTGTTTTTT.

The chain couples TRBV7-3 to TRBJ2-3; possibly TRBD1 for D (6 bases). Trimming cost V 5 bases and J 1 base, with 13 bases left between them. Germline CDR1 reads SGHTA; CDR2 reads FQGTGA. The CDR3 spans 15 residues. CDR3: CASSLQGTRTDTQYF. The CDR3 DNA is TGTGCCAGCAGCCTACAGGGAACTCGCACAGATACGCAGTATTTT.

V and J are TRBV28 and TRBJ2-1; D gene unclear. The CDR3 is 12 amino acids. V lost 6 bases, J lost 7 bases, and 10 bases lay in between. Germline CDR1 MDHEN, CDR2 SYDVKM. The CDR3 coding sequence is TGTGCCAGCAGCTCTTATCTAAATGAGCAGTTCTTC. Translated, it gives CASSSYLNEQFF.

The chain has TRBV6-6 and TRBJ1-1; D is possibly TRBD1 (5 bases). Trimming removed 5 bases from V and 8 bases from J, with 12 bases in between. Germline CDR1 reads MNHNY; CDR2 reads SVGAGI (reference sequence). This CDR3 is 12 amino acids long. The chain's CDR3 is CASSVGAGEAFF. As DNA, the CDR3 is TGTGCCAGCAGTGTCGGGGCCGGCGAAGCTTTCTTT.

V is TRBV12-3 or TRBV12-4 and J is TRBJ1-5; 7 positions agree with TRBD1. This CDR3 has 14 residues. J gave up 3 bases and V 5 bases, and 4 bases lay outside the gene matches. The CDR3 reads CASSRQGINQPQHF. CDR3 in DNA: TGTGCCAGCAGTAGACAGGGAATCAATCAGCCCCAGCATTTT.

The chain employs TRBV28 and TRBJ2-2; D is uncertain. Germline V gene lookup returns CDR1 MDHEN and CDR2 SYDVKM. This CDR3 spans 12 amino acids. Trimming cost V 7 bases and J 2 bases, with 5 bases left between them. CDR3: CASNTNTGELFF. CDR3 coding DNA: TGTGCCAGCAACACTAACACCGGGGAGCTGTTTTTT.

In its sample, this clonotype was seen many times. This CDR3 is CASSPSLASGSSGEQYF. The CDR3 bases are TGTGCCAGCAGCCCGAGCTTGGCTAGCGGGAGTAGTGGCGAGCAGTACTTC. This chain connects TRBV7-2 to TRBJ2-7, with 10 bases that match TRBD2. V shed 5 bases and J 6 bases; nucleotides not matched to a gene: 16. Germline V CDR1 and CDR2: SGHTA, FQGNSA. The CDR3 length is 17 residues.

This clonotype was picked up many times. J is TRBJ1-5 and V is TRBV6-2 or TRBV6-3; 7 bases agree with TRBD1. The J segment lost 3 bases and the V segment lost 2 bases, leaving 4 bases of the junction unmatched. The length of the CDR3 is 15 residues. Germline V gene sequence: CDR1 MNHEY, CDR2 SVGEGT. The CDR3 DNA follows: TGTGCCAGCAGTTACCCCGGGACAGTCAATCAGCCCCAGCATTTT. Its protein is CASSYPGTVNQPQHF.

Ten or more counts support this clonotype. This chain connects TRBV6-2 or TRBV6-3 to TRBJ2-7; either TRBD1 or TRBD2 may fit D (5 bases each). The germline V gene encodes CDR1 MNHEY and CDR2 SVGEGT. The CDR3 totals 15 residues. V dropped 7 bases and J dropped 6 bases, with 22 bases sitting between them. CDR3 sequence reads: CASIPGEGRVGEQYF. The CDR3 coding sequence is TGTGCCAGCATTCCCGGAGAGGGCAGGGTAGGCGAGCAGTACTTC.

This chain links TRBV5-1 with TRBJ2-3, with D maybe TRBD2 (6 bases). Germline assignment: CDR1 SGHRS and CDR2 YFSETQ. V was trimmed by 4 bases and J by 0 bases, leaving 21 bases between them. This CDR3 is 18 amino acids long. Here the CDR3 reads CASSRGDRRDSSTDTQYF. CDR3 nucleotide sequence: TGCGCCAGCAGCCGCGGTGATAGGCGGGACTCTAGCACAGATACGCAGTATTTT.